The 14 T cell receptor beta chains below come from one sample, sequenced in a study of cytomegalovirus exposure and HLA in healthy donors. Assay used: immunoSEQ multiplex PCR; TCRdb lists only in-frame clones, some missing. Among about 74,000 clones, 94% were seen once, and the ten largest hold approximately 1.5%. Sequencing was performed on PBMCs. These receptors were collected from a man aged 18 to 29 in good health and CMV-seropositive.

This chain uses TRBV19 with TRBJ2-1; 7 bases match TRBD2. Trimming took 3 bases from V and 16 from J; bases not matched to a gene: 6. In germline, CDR1 is LNHDA, CDR2 SQIVND (reference sequence). The CDR3 loop spans 11 amino acids. CDR3 loop: CASSIRRELFF. DNA for the CDR3: TGTGCCAGTAGTATCCGGCGGGAGTTATTCTTC.

This clone was recorded once. The chain links TRBV19 to TRBJ1-2; 8 positions match TRBD1. This CDR3 is built from 12 residues. Germline CDR1 reads LNHDA; CDR2 reads SQIVND (reference sequence). V lost 5 bases to trimming and J lost 6 bases; unmatched junction nucleotides: 2. The CDR3 nucleotides are TGTGCCAGTAGTTTGACAGGGGATGGCTACACCTTC. Its protein is CASSLTGDGYTF.

This clone has a single count. V gene TRBV7-9 combines with J gene TRBJ2-7; TRBD1 might be the D (5 bases). The germline gives CDR1 SEHNR, CDR2 FQNEAQ (reference sequence). V was trimmed by 1 base and J by 7 bases, leaving 14 bases between them. CDR3 length: 14 amino acids. The CDR3 DNA follows: TGTGCCAGCAGCTTAGTTTTTCAGGGTTCGGAGCAGTACTTC. Protein: CASSLVFQGSEQYF.

The rearrangement joins TRBV13 to TRBJ2-5, with no clear D. There are 12 residues in the CDR3. Trimming took off 6 bases at V and 4 bases at J, with 9 bases between the two ends. In germline, CDR1 is PRHDT, CDR2 FYEKMQ (reference sequence). The CDR3 sequence: CASSLATETQYF. The CDR3 DNA follows: TGTGCCAGCAGTCTTGCTACAGAGACCCAGTACTTC.

Only one count was recorded for this clone. This chain joins TRBV28 and TRBJ2-2; TRBD1 might be the D (6 bases). The V gene's germline CDR1 is MDHEN and CDR2 SYDVKM. Trimming removed 8 bases from V and 1 base from J, with 11 bases in between. The CDR3 is 14 amino acids. This chain's CDR3 is CASSQGQNTGELFF. DNA for the CDR3: TGTGCCAGCTCACAGGGACAGAACACCGGGGAGCTGTTTTTT.

The chain uses TRBV29-1 and TRBJ1-2, with a weak D call TRBD1 (5 bases). Germline V gives CDR1 SQVTM, CDR2 ANQGSEA. Trimming cost V 3 bases and J 5 bases, with 13 bases left between them. This CDR3 is built from 13 residues. CDR3 nucleotides: TGCAGCGTTGATCAGAGGGGAGGATATGGCTACACCTTC. Translation: CSVDQRGGYGYTF.

This chain connects TRBV10-2 to TRBJ2-5; 9 bases are shared with TRBD1. There are 16 residues in the CDR3. The V and J ends lost 4 bases and 2 bases, in that order; junction bases with no gene match: 8. The germline V gene encodes CDR1 WSHSY and CDR2 SAAADI. CDR3 in amino acids: CASSVAGTGYQETQYF. Here the CDR3 DNA reads TGCGCCAGCAGTGTAGCCGGGACAGGGTATCAAGAGACCCAGTACTTC.

This clone was observed a handful of times. J is TRBJ1-2 and V is TRBV19; the D gene is possibly TRBD1 (6 bases). Trimming pared 5 bases from V and 4 bases from J, leaving 11 bases between. The germline V gene has CDR1 LNHDA and CDR2 SQIVND (reference sequence). This CDR3 spans 13 amino acids. DNA for the CDR3: TGTGCCAGTAGTCAAACAGGGATCTATGGCTACACCTTC. It specifies CASSQTGIYGYTF.

The chain joins TRBV9 to TRBJ1-5, with D unresolved. The CDR3 is 15 amino acids. V was shortened by 3 bases and J by 3 bases, with 13 bases between the two germline ends. Germline lookup yields CDR1 SGDLS and CDR2 YYNGEE. In DNA, the CDR3 is TGTGCCAGCAGCGAGAGTGAGGGAAACAATCAGCCCCAGCATTTT. Translation: CASSESEGNNQPQHF.

This chain connects TRBV4-2 to TRBJ2-5, with 10 bases identical to TRBD1. The CDR3 is made up of 16 amino acids. Germline V lookup: CDR1 LGHNA, CDR2 YNFKEQ. After removal of 0 bases from V and 1 base from J, the junction contained 2 bases not matched to a gene. The CDR3 sequence is CASSQEGQGTQETQYF. CDR3 in DNA: TGTGCCAGCAGCCAAGAGGGACAGGGGACCCAAGAGACCCAGTACTTC.

This clone was observed a single time. The genes are TRBV21-1 and TRBJ2-5; the D call TRBD2 from the table was never checked on the DNA. TRBV21-1 counts as a pseudogene. The CDR3 sequence is 16 residues long. CDR3 in amino acids: CASPGGGDKWQETQYF. DNA for the CDR3: TGTGCCAGCCCCGGCGGGGGGGACAAGTGGCAAGAGACCCAGTACTTC.

The chain joins TRBV9 to TRBJ2-1; 11 nucleotides agree with TRBD2. The CDR3 is 18 amino acids. V lost 0 bases to trimming and J lost 0 bases; unmatched junction nucleotides: 5. Germline lookup yields CDR1 SGDLS and CDR2 YYNGEE. The DNA for the CDR3 is TGTGCCAGCAGCGTAGCTCGAACTAGCGGGAGCTCCTACAATGAGCAGTTCTTC. It encodes CASSVARTSGSSYNEQFF.

The CDR3 region has the DNA TGTGCCAGTAGTAGGGGACAGGTAAATCAGCCCCAGCATTTT. This gives the protein CASSRGQVNQPQHF. V usage is TRBV19 and J usage is TRBJ1-5; 8 bases align to TRBD1. Germline values: CDR1 LNHDA, CDR2 SQIVND (reference sequence). This CDR3 contains 14 residues. The J segment lost 4 bases and the V segment lost 4 bases, leaving 3 bases of the junction unmatched.

The V call is TRBV7-8, the J call TRBJ2-3; D unclear. Trimming cost V 1 base and J 5 bases, with 7 bases left between them. Germline V gene lookup returns CDR1 SGHVS and CDR2 FQNEAQ. The CDR3 covers 13 residues. The CDR3 loop reads CASSLVRLDTQYF. In nucleotides, the CDR3 is TGTGCCAGCAGCTTAGTTCGGTTAGATACGCAGTATTTT.